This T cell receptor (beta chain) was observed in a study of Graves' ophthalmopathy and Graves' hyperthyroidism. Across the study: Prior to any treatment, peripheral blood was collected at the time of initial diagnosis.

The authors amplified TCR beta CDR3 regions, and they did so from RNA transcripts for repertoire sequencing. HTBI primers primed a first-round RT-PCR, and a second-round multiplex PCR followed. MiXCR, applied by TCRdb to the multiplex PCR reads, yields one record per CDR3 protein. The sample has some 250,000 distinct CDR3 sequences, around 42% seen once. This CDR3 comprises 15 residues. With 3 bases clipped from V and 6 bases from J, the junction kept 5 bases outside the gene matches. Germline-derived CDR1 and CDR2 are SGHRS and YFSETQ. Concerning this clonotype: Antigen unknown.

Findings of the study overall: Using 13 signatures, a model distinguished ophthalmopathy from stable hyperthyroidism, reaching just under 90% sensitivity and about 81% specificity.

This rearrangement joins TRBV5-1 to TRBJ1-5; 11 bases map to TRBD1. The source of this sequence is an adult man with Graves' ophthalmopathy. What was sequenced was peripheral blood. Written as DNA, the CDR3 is TGCGCCAGCAGCTCGGGACAGGGGGAGTTTCAGCCCCAGCATTTT. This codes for CASSSGQGEFQPQHF.